The TCR beta chain under discussion was sequenced for a study of blood T cells in healthy people across ages. This clonotype has ten or more counts. A second about 7 to 12 cycle PCR used barcoded and J-beta primers. TCRdb redid the calling of the 5' RACE reads with MiXCR, one entry per CDR3 protein. In the table there are about 1,800,000 distinct CDR3 sequences, roughly 28% of which are singletons. The source of this sequence is a woman aged 25 to 39 in good health. The sample comprised blood.

DNA for the CDR3: TGTGCCAGCAGCGACGGTCCGTCCTACGAGCAGTACTTC. Amino acids: CASSDGPSYEQYF. V gene TRBV3-1 combines with J gene TRBJ2-7, with D hard to call. CDR1 and CDR2 from the germline V gene are LGHDT and YNNKEL (reference sequence). The ends were cut back, 5 bases at V and 1 base at J, with 9 bases in the middle. This CDR3 has 13 residues.